This T cell receptor (beta chain) was retrieved from a study of blood T cell repertoires in COVID-19. Study context: COVID-19 samples, acute and convalescent, were from the United States, Italy and Spain. T cells, B-cell-depleted T cells, or PBMCs supplied cDNA or gDNA.

V was clipped by 6 bases and J by 0 bases; unmatched bases: 8. CDR1 and CDR2 from the germline V gene are KGHSH and LQKENI. The length of the CDR3 is 16 residues. In the authors' workflow: Nucleated cell number was recorded as an estimate derived from reference gene primer amplification. Measured with immunoSEQ multiplex PCR; TCRdb has only the in-frame clones, and not every one. V, J and clone size derive from that table, while D and trimming were established from the DNA sequence. Of about 200,000 clones listed, roughly 85% are singletons. The sequenced sample consisted of peripheral blood. The receptor comes from a woman over 75 with acute or convalescent COVID-19. The V gene is TRBV18, the J gene TRBJ1-5; the match to TRBD1 covers 7 bases. Here the CDR3 DNA reads TGTGCCAGCTCGGGGACAGTTCCAGCTAGCAATCAGCCCCAGCATTTT. Protein product: CASSGTVPASNQPQHF.